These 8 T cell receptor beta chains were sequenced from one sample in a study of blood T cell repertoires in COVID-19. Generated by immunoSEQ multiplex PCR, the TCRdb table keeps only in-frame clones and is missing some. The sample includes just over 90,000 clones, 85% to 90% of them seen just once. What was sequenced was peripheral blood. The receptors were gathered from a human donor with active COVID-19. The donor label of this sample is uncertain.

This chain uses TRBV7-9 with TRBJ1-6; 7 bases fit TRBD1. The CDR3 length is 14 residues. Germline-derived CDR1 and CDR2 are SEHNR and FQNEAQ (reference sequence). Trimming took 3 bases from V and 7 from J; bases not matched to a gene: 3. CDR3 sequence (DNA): TGTGCCAGCAGCTTGCAGACAGGGAATTCACCCCTCCACTTT. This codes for CASSLQTGNSPLHF.

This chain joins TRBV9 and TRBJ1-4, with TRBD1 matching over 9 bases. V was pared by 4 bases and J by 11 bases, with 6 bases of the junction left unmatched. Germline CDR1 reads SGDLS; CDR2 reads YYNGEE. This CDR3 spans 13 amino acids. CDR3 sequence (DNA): TGTGCCAGCAGCACCGGGACAGGGTCTAAACTGTTTTTT. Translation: CASSTGTGSKLFF.

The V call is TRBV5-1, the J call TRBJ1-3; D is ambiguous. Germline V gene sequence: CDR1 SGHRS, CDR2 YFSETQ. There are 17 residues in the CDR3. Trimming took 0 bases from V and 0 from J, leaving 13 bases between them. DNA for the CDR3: TGCGCCAGCAGCTTGGTTCGACCGGGGATCTCTGGAAACACCATATATTTT. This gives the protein CASSLVRPGISGNTIYF.

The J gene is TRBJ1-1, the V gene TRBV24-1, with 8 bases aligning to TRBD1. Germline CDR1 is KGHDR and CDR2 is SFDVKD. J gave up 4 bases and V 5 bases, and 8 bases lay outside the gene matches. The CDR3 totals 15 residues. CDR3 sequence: CATSGTGGIGTEAFF. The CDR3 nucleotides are TGTGCCACCAGTGGCACAGGGGGAATCGGCACTGAAGCTTTCTTT.

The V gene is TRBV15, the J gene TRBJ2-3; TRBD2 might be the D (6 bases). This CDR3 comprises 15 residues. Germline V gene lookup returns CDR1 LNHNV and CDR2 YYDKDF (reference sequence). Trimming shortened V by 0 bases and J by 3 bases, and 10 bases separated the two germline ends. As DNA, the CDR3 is TGTGCCACCAGCAGAGATCTCGGGGGTACAGATACGCAGTATTTT. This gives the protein CATSRDLGGTDTQYF.

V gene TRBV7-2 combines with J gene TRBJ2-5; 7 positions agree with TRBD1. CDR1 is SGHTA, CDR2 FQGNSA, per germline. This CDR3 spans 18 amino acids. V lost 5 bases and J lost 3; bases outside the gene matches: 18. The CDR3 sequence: CASSPNRQGWLMEETQYF. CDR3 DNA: TGTGCCAGCAGCCCCAATAGACAGGGATGGCTGATGGAAGAGACCCAGTACTTC.

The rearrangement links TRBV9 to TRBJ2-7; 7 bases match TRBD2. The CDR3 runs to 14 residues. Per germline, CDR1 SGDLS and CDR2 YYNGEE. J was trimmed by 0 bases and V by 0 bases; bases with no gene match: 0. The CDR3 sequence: CASSVGGSSYEQYF. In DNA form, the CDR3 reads TGTGCCAGCAGCGTAGGCGGGAGCTCCTACGAGCAGTACTTC.

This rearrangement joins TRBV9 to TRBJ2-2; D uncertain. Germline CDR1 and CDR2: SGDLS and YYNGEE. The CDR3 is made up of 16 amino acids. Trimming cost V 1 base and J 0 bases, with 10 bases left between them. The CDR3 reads CASSVRSLANTGELFF. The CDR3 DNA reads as TGTGCCAGCAGCGTACGCTCGTTAGCGAACACCGGGGAGCTGTTTTTT.